The 13 T cell receptor beta chains reported below all come from one sample, sequenced in a study of blood T cell repertoires in COVID-19. Using immunoSEQ multiplex PCR, the repertoire was profiled, and TCRdb retains in-frame clones only, with some absent. The data hold fewer than 150,000 clones, with about 86% observed a single time. The sequenced material came from peripheral blood. These receptors were collected from a woman between 45 and 60 years old who had recovered from COVID-19.

The chain joins TRBV28 to TRBJ2-7; 7 bases are a match to TRBD1. The CDR3 covers 14 residues. Trimming removed 7 bases from V and 1 base from J; junction bases left unmatched: 7. Germline V gene data show CDR1 as MDHEN and CDR2 as SYDVKM. The CDR3 DNA follows: TGTGCCAGCAAACAGACAGGGAGATCCTACGAGCAGTACTTC. This translates into CASKQTGRSYEQYF.

The chain couples TRBV7-9 to TRBJ1-1; tentative D call: TRBD1 (5 bases). The CDR3 length is 10 residues. The ends were cut back, 11 bases at V and 5 bases at J, with 9 bases in the middle. Germline-derived CDR1 and CDR2 are SEHNR and FQNEAQ (reference sequence). CDR3 protein: CAVGGTEAFF. As DNA, the CDR3 is TGTGCCGTCGGGGGAACTGAAGCTTTCTTT.

The chain is built from TRBV2 and TRBJ1-2; D is ambiguous. With 3 bases removed from V and 2 bases from J, the gap between germline ends came to 7 bases. Germline-derived CDR1 and CDR2 are SNHLY and FYNNEI. The CDR3 spans 13 residues. DNA for the CDR3: TGTGCCAGCAGTGATGAGGGAAACTATGGCTACACCTTC. This encodes CASSDEGNYGYTF.

V and J are TRBV29-1 and TRBJ2-7; D is perhaps TRBD2 (6 bases). There are 14 residues in the CDR3. Trimming removed 5 bases at V and 2 bases at J, with 16 bases between. CDR1 and CDR2 (germline): SQVTM, ANQGSEA. This chain's CDR3 is CSVSEGTSTYEQYF. The CDR3 DNA sequence: TGCAGCGTTAGTGAGGGGACTTCGACCTACGAGCAGTACTTC.

The chain is built from TRBV4-1 and TRBJ1-3, with D maybe TRBD1 (5 bases). Germline V gives CDR1 MGHRA, CDR2 YSYEKL. The CDR3 totals 15 residues. V was shortened by 1 base and J by 0 bases, with 7 bases between the two germline ends. Written as DNA, the CDR3 is TGCGCCAGCAGCCAAGCGACAGCCTCTGGAAACACCATATATTTT. Amino acids: CASSQATASGNTIYF.

The V gene is TRBV18, the J gene TRBJ2-7, with no clear D. The V gene's germline CDR1 is KGHSH and CDR2 LQKENI. The CDR3 has 15 residues. Trimming left V 1 base short and J 1 base short, with 11 bases between. In DNA, the CDR3 is TGTGCCAGCTCACCACGCCCTACCATTTCCTACGAGCAGTACTTC. Its translation: CASSPRPTISYEQYF. The full variable domain, in which reference TRBV18 and TRBJ2-7 provide the parts outside the CDR3, is NAGVMQNPRHLVRRRGQEARLRCSPMKGHSHVYWYRQLPEEGLKFMVYLQKENIIDESGMPKERFSAEFPKEGPSILRIQQVVRGDSAAYFCASSPRPTISYEQYFGPGTRLTVT.

This clone occurred once. The V and J genes are TRBV7-3 and TRBJ2-5; 8 bases align to TRBD2. CDR3 length: 14 amino acids. The trim removed 5 bases at V and 5 bases at J, leaving 7 bases unmatched. In germline, CDR1 is SGHTA, CDR2 FQGTGA. The CDR3 spells CASSPSGGRETQYF. CDR3 nucleotides: TGTGCCAGCAGCCCCAGCGGGGGTCGTGAGACCCAGTACTTC.

The chain links TRBV18 to TRBJ1-4; no definite D call. Trimming removed 0 bases from V and 8 bases from J, with 7 bases in between. Germline V lookup: CDR1 KGHSH, CDR2 LQKENI. The CDR3 spans 13 residues. The CDR3 DNA follows: TGTGCCAGCTCACCACCTACGGGGGAAAAACTGTTTTTT. This translates into CASSPPTGEKLFF.

In DNA, the CDR3 is TGCGCCAGCAGCTTGGCGCGGACGAACACCGGGGAGCTGTTTTTT. It yields the protein CASSLARTNTGELFF. V and J are TRBV5-1 and TRBJ2-2; D is uncertain. Germline CDR1 is SGHRS and CDR2 is YFSETQ. The V and J ends lost 0 bases and 0 bases respectively, with 6 bases between them. There are 15 residues in the CDR3.

V usage is TRBV12-2 and J usage is TRBJ2-3; the table's D gene call, TRBD2, was not cross checked with the DNA. TRBV12-2 is a documented pseudogene. This CDR3 spans 15 amino acids. The CDR3 DNA reads as TGTGCAAGTCGCTTCCTTTGGCGGGTTCAAGATACGCAGTATTTT. As protein: CASRFLWRVQDTQYF.

A single count supports this clone. CDR3 bases: TGTGCCTGGAGTTGGGGAGGGCAATTAACAAATCAGCCCCAGCATTTT. It yields the protein CAWSWGGQLTNQPQHF. The rearrangement joins TRBV30 to TRBJ1-5; no reliable D call. Germline lookup yields CDR1 GTSNPN and CDR2 SVGIG (reference sequence). V was cut by 2 bases and J by 4 bases, with 18 bases left in between. The CDR3 totals 16 residues.

This sequence joins TRBV9 and TRBJ2-3; no reliable D call. In germline, CDR1 is SGDLS, CDR2 YYNGEE. The CDR3 is 14 amino acids. Trimming cost V 0 bases and J 3 bases, with 8 bases left between them. This chain's CDR3 is CASSVDPVTDTQYF. The CDR3, as DNA: TGTGCCAGCAGCGTAGATCCGGTGACAGATACGCAGTATTTT. The full variable domain, its missing parts supplied by reference TRBV9 and TRBJ2-3, is DSGVTQTPKHLITATGQRVTLRCSPRSGDLSVYWYQQSLDQGLQFLIQYYNGEERAKGNILERFSAQQFPDLHSELNLSSLELGDSALYFCASSVDPVTDTQYFGPGTRLTVL.

The chain uses TRBV6-5 and TRBJ2-4, with D possibly TRBD2 on 6 matching bases. This CDR3 comprises 13 residues. Looked up from germline, CDR1 is MNHEY and CDR2 is SVGAGI. The V and J ends lost 4 bases and 6 bases respectively, with 10 bases between them. The CDR3 coding sequence is TGTGCCAGCAGTTGGGGGGACGGAAACATTCAGTACTTC. Translated, it gives CASSWGDGNIQYF.